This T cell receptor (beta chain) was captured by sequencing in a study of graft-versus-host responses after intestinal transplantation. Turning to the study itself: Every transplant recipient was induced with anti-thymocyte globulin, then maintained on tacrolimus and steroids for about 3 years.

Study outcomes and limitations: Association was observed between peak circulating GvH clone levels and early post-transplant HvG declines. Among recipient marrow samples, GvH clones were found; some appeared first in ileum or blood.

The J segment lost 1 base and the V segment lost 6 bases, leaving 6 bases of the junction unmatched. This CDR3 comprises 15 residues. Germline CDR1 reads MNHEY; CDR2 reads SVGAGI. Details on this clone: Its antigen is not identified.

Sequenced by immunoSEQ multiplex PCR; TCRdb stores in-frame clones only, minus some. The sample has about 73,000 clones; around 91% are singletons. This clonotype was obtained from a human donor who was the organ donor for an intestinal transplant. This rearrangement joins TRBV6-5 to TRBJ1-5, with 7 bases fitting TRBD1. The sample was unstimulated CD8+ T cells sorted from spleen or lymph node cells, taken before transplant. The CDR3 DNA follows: TGTGCCAGCAGCCCGACAGGGTCGAGCAATCAGCCCCAGCATTTT. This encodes CASSPTGSSNQPQHF.